These 3 T cell receptor beta chains originate from one sample sequenced in a study of regulatory T cells in long-lasting Graves disease. According to the study, TCR beta libraries were built with iRepertoire HTBI primers and CDR3-region Arm-PCR. Via MiXCR, TCRdb re-called the multiplex PCR reads, giving one row per CDR3 protein. The table has hundreds of thousands of distinct CDR3 sequences, roughly 21% seen once. The time point denotes: persistent/refractory GD, antithyroid drugs over 5 years with positive TRAb. The TCR library was made from RNA extracted from PBMCs. Sample: peripheral blood mononuclear cells (PBMCs), taken when the disease was refractory, from a patient treated with antithyroid drugs. Receptor source: a female donor with Graves disease.

At least ten counts were recorded for this clonotype. This chain connects TRBV7-9 to TRBJ1-2; unclear D gene. V gave up 5 bases and J gave up 2 bases, with 12 bases separating them. The CDR3 covers 14 residues. Germline V gene lookup returns CDR1 SEHNR and CDR2 FQNEAQ (reference sequence). The CDR3 DNA reads as TGTGCCAGCAGCCCCCCGGCGGTGAACTATGGCTACACCTTC. The encoded protein is CASSPPAVNYGYTF.

This clonotype was seen ten or more times. V and J are TRBV6-5 and TRBJ1-1; D may be TRBD1 (5 bases). This CDR3 spans 14 amino acids. Germline assignment: CDR1 MNHEY and CDR2 SVGAGI. V was shortened by 2 bases and J by 6 bases, with 13 bases between the two germline ends. The CDR3 DNA follows: TGTGCCAGCAGTTACCCCGACAGAGACGCTGAAGCTTTCTTT. It encodes CASSYPDRDAEAFF.

This clonotype was found many times. This chain links TRBV20-1 with TRBJ2-7; no clear D. In germline, CDR1 is DFQATT, CDR2 SNEGSKA (reference sequence). V lost 0 bases and J 8 bases, leaving 17 bases between the germline ends. The CDR3 loop spans 14 amino acids. CDR3 bases: TGCAGTGCTAGAGAGGGTCTATTTCTACGCAAGCAGTACTTC. Its protein product is CSAREGLFLRKQYF.